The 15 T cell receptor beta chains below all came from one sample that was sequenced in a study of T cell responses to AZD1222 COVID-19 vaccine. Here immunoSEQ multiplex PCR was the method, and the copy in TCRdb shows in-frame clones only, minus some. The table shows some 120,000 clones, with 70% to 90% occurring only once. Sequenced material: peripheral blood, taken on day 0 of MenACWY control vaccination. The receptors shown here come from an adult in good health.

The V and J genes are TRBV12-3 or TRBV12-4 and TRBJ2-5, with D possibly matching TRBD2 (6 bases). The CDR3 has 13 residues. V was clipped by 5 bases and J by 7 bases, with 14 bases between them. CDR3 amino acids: CASSPGGERTQYF. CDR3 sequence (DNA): TGTGCCAGCAGTCCCGGGGGAGAGCGGACCCAGTACTTC.

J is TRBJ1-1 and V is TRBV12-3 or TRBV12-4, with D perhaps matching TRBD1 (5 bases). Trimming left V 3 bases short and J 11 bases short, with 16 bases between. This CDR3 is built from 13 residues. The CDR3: CASSLGGSLGAFF. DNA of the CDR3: TGTGCCAGCAGTTTGGGGGGGTCCCTCGGGGCTTTCTTT.

Here the CDR3 DNA reads TGCGCCAGCAGCTCACAGGGGGCGGAGAATTCACCCCTCCACTTT. Translating gives CASSSQGAENSPLHF. V is TRBV5-1 and J is TRBJ1-6; TRBD1 agrees at 9 bases. CDR3 length equals 15 residues. Germline V lookup: CDR1 SGHRS, CDR2 YFSETQ. After removal of 3 bases from V and 7 bases from J, the junction contained 5 bases not matched to a gene. Using reference TRBV5-1 and TRBJ1-6 for the parts outside the CDR3, the full variable domain is KAGVTQTPRYLIKTRGQQVTLSCSPISGHRSVSWYQQTPGQGLQFLFEYFSETQRNKGNFPGRFSGRQFSNSRSEMNVSTLELGDSALYLCASSSQGAENSPLHFGNGTRLTVT.

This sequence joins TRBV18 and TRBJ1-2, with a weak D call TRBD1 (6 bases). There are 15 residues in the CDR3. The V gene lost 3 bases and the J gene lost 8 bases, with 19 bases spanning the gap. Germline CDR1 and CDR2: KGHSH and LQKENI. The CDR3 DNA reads TGTGCCAGCTCACCCGAGGGGGGCGCGTCAGGGGGCTACACCTTC. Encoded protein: CASSPEGGASGGYTF.

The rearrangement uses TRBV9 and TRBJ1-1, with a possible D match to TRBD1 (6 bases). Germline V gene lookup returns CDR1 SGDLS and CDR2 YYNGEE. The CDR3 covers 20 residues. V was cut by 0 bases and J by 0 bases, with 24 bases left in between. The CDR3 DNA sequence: TGTGCCAGCAGCGTAGGGTGGGGGGGCGTCGGACCCACAATGAACACTGAAGCTTTCTTT. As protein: CASSVGWGGVGPTMNTEAFF.

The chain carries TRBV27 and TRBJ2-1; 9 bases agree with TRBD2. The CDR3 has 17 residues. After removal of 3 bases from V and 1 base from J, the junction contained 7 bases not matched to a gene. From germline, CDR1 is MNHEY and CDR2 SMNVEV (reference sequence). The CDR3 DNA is TGTGCCAGCAGTTTTCAGTCAGCGGGGGGATCCTACAATGAGCAGTTCTTC. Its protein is CASSFQSAGGSYNEQFF.

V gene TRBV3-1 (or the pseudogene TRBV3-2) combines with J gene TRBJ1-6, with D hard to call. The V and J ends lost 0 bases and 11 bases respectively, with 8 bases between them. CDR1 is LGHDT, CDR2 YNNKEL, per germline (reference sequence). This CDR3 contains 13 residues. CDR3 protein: CASSQDPSAPLHF. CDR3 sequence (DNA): TGTGCCAGCAGCCAAGATCCCTCGGCACCCCTCCACTTT.

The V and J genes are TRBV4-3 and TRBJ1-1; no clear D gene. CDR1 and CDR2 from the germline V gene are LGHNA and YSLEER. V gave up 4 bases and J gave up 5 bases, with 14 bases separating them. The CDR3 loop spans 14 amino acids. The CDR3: CASSLNRAQTEAFF. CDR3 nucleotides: TGCGCCAGCAGCCTTAACAGAGCACAAACTGAAGCTTTCTTT.

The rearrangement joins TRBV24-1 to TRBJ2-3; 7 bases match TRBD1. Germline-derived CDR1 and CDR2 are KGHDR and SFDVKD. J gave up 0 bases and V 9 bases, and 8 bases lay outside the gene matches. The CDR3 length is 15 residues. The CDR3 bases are TGTGCCACCCCCGTAGGGGGCGAAAGCACAGATACGCAGTATTTT. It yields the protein CATPVGGESTDTQYF.

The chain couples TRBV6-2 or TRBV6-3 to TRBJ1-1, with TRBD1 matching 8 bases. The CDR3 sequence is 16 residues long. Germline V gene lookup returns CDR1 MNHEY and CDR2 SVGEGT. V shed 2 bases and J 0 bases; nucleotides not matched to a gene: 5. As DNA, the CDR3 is TGTGCCAGCAGTTACGGACAGGGACCGATGAACACTGAAGCTTTCTTT. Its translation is CASSYGQGPMNTEAFF.

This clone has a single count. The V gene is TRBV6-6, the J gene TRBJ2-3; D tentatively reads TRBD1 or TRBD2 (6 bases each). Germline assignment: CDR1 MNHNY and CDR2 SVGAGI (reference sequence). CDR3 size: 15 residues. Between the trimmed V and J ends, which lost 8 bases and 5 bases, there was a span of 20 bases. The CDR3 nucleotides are TGTGCCAGCGGTGGAGGGGGGCCGGGAGAAGATACGCAGTATTTT. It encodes CASGGGGPGEDTQYF.

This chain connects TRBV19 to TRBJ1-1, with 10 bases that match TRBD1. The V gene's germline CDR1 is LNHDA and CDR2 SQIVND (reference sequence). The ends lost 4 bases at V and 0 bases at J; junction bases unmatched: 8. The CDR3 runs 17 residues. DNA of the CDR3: TGTGCCAGTAGTAAGACCGACAGGGGGCCTATGAACACTGAAGCTTTCTTT. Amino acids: CASSKTDRGPMNTEAFF.

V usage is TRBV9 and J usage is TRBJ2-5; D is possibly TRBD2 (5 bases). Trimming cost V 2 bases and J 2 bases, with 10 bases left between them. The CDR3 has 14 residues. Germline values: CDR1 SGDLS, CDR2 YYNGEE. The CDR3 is CASSVGILQETQYF. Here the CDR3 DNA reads TGTGCCAGCAGCGTCGGGATCCTGCAAGAGACCCAGTACTTC.

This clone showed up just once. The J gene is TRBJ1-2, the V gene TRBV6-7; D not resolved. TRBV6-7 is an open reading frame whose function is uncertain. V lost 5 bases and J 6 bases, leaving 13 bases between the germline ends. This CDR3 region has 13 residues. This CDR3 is CASSITQAHGYTF. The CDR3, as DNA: TGTGCCAGCAGTATTACTCAGGCCCATGGCTACACCTTC.

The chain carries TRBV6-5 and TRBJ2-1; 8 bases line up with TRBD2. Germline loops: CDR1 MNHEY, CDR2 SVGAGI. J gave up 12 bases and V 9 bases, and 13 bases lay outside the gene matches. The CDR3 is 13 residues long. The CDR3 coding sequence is TGTGCCAGTACCCTGACCCCGAGCGGGGGGCAGTTCTTC. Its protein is CASTLTPSGGQFF.